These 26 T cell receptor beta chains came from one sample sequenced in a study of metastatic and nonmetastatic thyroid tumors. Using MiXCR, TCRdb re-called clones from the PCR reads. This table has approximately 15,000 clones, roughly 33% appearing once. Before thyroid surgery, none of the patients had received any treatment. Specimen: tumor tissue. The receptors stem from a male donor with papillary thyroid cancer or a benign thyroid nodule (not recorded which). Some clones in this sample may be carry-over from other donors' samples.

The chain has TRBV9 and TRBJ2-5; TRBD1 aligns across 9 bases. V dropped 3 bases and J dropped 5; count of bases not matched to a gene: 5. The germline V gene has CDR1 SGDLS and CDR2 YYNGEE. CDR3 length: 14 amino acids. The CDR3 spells CASSGGTGIETQYF. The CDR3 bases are TGTGCCAGCAGCGGGGGGACAGGGATCGAGACCCAGTACTTC.

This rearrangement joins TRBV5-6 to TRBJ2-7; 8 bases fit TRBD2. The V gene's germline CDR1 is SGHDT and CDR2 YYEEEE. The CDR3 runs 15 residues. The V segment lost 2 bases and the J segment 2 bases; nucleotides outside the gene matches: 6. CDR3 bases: TGTGCCAGCAGCTTAGAAGCGGGAGCCACCTACGAGCAGTACTTC. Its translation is CASSLEAGATYEQYF.

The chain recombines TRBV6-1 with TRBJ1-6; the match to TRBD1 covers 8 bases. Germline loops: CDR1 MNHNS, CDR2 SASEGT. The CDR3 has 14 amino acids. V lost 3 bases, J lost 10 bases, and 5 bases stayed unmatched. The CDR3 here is CASSEIRGQSPLHF. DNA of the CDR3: TGTGCCAGCAGTGAGATCAGGGGGCAATCACCCCTCCACTTT.

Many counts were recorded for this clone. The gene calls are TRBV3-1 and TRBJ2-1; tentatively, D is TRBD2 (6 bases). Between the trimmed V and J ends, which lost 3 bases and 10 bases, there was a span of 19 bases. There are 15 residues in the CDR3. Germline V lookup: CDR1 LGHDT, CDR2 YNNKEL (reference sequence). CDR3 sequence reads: CASSQEGLQRAEQFF. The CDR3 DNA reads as TGTGCCAGCAGCCAGGAAGGACTACAGCGGGCCGAGCAGTTCTTC.

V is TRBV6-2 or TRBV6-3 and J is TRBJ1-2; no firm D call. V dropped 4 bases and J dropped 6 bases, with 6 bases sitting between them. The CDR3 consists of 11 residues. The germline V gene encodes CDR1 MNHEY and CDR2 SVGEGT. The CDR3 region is CASSSGNGYTF. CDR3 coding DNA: TGTGCCAGCAGTTCTGGCAATGGCTACACCTTC.

The CDR3 coding sequence is TGTGCCAGCAGCTTAAGGCCAGCGGGGAACGCGAACACCGGGGAGCTGTTTTTT. Protein: CASSLRPAGNANTGELFF. The V and J genes are TRBV11-1 and TRBJ2-2; 7 nucleotides line up with TRBD2. Looked up from germline, CDR1 is SGHAT and CDR2 is FQDESV (reference sequence). V trimming: 2 bases; J trimming: 0 bases; junction bases outside the gene matches: 9. The CDR3 loop spans 18 amino acids.

The CDR3 reads CAWSRRDTIYF. The CDR3 region has the DNA TGTGCCTGGAGTAGGAGGGACACCATATATTTT. The genes are TRBV30 and TRBJ1-3; the D is unclear. Trimming left V 2 bases short and J 8 bases short, with 7 bases between. Per the germline V gene, CDR1 is GTSNPN and CDR2 is SVGIG (reference sequence). The CDR3 length is 11 residues.

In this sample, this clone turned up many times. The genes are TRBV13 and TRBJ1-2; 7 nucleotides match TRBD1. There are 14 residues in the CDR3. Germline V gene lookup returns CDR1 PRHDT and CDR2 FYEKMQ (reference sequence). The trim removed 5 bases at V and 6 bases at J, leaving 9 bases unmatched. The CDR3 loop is CASSRATGRHGYTF. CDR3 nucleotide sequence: TGTGCCAGCAGCCGTGCGACAGGGAGGCATGGCTACACCTTC.

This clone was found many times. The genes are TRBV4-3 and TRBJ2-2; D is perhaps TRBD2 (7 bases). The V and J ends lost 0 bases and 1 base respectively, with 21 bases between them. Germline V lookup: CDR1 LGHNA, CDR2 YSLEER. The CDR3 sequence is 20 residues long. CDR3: CASSQEQGLTTSLNTGELFF. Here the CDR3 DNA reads TGCGCCAGCAGCCAAGAACAGGGTCTAACGACTAGCCTGAACACCGGGGAGCTGTTTTTT.

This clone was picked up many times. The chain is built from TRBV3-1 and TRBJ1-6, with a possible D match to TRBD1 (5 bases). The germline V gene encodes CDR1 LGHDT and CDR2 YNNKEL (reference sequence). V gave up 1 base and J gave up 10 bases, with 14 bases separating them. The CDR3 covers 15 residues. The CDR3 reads CASSQAGGERSPLHF. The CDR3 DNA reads TGTGCCAGCAGCCAAGCGGGGGGTGAGCGATCACCCCTCCACTTT.

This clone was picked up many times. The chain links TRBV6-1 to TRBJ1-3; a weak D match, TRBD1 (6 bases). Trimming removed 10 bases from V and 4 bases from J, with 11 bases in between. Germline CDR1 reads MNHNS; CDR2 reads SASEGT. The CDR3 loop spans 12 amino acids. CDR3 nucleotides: TGTGCCACCAAAGGACAGGGAAACACCATATATTTT. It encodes CATKGQGNTIYF.

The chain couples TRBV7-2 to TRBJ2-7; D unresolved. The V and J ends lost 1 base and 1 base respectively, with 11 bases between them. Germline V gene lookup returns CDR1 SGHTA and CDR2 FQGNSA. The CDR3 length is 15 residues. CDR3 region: CASSLEVVSSYEQYF. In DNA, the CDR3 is TGTGCCAGCAGCTTAGAGGTAGTCAGTTCCTACGAGCAGTACTTC.

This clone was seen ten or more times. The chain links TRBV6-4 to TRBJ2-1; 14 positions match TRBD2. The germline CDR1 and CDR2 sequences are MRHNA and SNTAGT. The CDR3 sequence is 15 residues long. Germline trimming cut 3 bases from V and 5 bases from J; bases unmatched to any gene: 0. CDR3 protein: CASSEGLAGDNEQFF. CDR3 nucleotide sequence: TGTGCCAGCAGTGAGGGACTAGCGGGAGACAATGAGCAGTTCTTC.

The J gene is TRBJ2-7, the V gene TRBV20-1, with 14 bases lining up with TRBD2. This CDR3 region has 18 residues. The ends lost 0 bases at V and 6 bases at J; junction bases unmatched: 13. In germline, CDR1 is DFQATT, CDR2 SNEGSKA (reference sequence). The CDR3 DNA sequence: TGCAGTGCTAGAGAGATAGTGGGTGGACTAGCGGGAGGACGCGAGCAGTACTTC. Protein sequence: CSAREIVGGLAGGREQYF.

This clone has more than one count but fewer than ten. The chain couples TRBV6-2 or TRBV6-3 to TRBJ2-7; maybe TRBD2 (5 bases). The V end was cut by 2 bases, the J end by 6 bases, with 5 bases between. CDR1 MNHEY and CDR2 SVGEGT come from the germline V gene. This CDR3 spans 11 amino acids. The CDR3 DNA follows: TGTGCCAGCAGTTACGAGGGCGAGCAGTACTTC. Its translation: CASSYEGEQYF.

The CDR3 sequence: CASSPETNPYEQYF. The CDR3 DNA is TGTGCCAGCAGTCCCGAGACCAACCCCTACGAGCAGTACTTC. The rearrangement uses TRBV27 and TRBJ2-7; D not resolved. The CDR3 extends over 14 amino acids. Trimming removed 5 bases from V and 2 bases from J, with 13 bases in between. From germline, CDR1 is MNHEY and CDR2 SMNVEV (reference sequence).

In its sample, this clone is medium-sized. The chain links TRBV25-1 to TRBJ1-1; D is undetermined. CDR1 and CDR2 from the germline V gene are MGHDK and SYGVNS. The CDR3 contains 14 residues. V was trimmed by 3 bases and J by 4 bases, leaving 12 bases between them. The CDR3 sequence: CASSDRDLATEAFF. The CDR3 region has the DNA TGTGCCAGCAGTGATCGGGATCTAGCCACTGAAGCTTTCTTT.

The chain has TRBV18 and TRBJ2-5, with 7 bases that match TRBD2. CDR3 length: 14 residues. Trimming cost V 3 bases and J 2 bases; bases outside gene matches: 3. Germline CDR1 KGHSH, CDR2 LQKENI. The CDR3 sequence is CASSPIGGQETQYF. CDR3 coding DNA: TGTGCCAGCTCACCTATCGGGGGGCAAGAGACCCAGTACTTC.

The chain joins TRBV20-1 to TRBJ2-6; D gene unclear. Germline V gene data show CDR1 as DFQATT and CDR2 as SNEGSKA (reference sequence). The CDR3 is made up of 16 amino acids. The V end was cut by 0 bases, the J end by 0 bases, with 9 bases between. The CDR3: CSARDLVNSGANVLTF. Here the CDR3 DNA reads TGCAGTGCTAGAGATTTGGTAAACTCTGGGGCCAACGTCCTGACTTTC.

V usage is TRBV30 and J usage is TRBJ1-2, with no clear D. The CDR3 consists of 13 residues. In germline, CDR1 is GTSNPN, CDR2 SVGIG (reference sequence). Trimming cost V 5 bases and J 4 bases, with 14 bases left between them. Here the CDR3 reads CAWGRWGSYGYTF. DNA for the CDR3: TGTGCCTGGGGGCGGTGGGGTAGCTATGGCTACACCTTC. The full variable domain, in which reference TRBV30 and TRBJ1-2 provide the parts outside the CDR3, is SQTIHQWPATLVQPVGSPLSLECTVEGTSNPNLYWYRQAAGRGLQLLFYSVGIGQISSEVPQNLSASRPQDRQFILSSKKLLLSDSGFYLCAWGRWGSYGYTFGSGTRLTVV.

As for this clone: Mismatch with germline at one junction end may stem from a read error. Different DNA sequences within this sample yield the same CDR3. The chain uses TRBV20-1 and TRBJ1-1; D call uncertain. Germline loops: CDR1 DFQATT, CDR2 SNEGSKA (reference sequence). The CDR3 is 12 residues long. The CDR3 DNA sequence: TGCAGTGCTAGTCCGGGGAACACTGAAGCATTCTTT. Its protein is CSASPGNTEAFF.

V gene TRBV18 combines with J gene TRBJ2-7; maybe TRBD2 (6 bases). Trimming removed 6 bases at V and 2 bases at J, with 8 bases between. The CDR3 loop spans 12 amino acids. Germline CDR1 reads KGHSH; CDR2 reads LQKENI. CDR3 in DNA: TGTGCCAGCTCGGAGGGACCCTACGAGCAGTACTTC. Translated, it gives CASSEGPYEQYF.

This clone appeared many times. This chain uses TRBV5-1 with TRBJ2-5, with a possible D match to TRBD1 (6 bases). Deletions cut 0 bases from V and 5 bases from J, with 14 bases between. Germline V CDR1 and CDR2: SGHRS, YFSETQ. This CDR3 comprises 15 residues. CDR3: CASSLETPQGETQYF. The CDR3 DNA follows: TGCGCCAGCAGCTTGGAGACCCCCCAGGGGGAGACCCAGTACTTC.

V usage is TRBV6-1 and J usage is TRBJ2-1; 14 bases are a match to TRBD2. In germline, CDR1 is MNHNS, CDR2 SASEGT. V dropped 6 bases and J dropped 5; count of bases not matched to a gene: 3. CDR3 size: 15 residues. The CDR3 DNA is TGTGCCAGCAGCAAGGGACTAGCGGGAGACAATGAGCAGTTCTTC. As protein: CASSKGLAGDNEQFF.

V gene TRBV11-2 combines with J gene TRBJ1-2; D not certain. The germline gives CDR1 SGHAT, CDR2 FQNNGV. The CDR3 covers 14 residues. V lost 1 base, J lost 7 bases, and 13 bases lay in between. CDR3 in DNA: TGTGCCAGCAGCTTAGCGGCGGCCCCGAGTGGCTACACCTTC. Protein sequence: CASSLAAAPSGYTF.

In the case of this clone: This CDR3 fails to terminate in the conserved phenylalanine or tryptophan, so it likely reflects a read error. Here the CDR3 DNA reads TGCAGTGCCACAAGCCGCCGCACATGCCCACCCCTCCACTTG. Its translation: CSATSRRTCPPLHL. The chain employs TRBV20-1 and TRBJ1-6; D ambiguous. The V and J ends lost 6 bases and 11 bases respectively, with 20 bases between them. This CDR3 contains 14 residues. The V gene's germline CDR1 is DFQATT and CDR2 SNEGSKA (reference sequence).